This is a list of T cell receptor beta chains from one sample in a study of cytomegalovirus exposure and HLA in healthy donors. Produced via immunoSEQ multiplex PCR; TCRdb's table is partial and in-frame only. Seen here are about 180,000 clones, roughly 80% observed once, and the top ten hold approximately 1.3%. Material for sequencing was PBMCs. Receptor source: a girl between 5 and 17 years old in good health and CMV-seropositive. The CDR3 runs from the conserved cysteine through the conserved F or W. The D gene is left open where the match is weak. Expanded clones are given a class, and other clones once, few, many or no size at all.

>TRBJ1-4|TRBD1|-|TRBV2
CASSEGGTGNEKLFF
TGTGCCAGCAGTGAGGGTGGGACAGGGAATGAAAAACTGTTTTTT
>TRBJ1-1|-|-|TRBV13
CASSPEDSAEAFF
TGTGCCAGCAGCCCAGAGGACAGCGCTGAAGCTTTCTTT
>TRBJ1-2|TRBD1|-|TRBV30
CAWSKGTGGDTGGYTF
TGTGCCTGGTCGAAAGGGACAGGGGGCGATACCGGTGGCTACACCTTC
>TRBJ2-7|-|-|TRBV15
CATSRGLGEQYF
TGTGCCACCAGCCGAGGACTCGGCGAGCAGTACTTC
>TRBJ2-7|TRBD1|-|TRBV7-2
CASSFLDRAAYEQYF
TGTGCCAGCAGCTTCCTGGACAGGGCGGCCTACGAGCAGTACTTC
>TRBJ2-5|-|-|TRBV15
CATSRGQLQETQYF
TGTGCCACCAGCAGAGGACAGCTCCAAGAGACCCAGTACTTC
>TRBJ2-7|TRBD1|-|TRBV27
CASSLDRVVPYEQYF
TGTGCCAGCAGCCTCGACAGGGTAGTACCCTACGAGCAGTACTTC
>TRBJ1-4|-|-|TRBV5-6
CASSSENEKLFF
TGTGCCAGCAGCTCGGAGAATGAAAAACTGTTTTTT
>TRBJ1-1|TRBD1|-|TRBV19
CASRGDRGPRTEAFF
TGTGCCAGTAGAGGGGACAGGGGGCCTCGGACTGAAGCTTTCTTT
>TRBJ2-7|-|-|TRBV7-8
CASSFTGYEQYF
TGTGCCAGCAGCTTCACAGGTTACGAGCAGTACTTC
>TRBJ2-7|TRBD1|-|TRBV7-6
CASSPGTDYEQYF
TGTGCCAGCAGCCCCGGGACAGACTACGAGCAGTACTTC
>TRBJ2-7|-|-|TRBV7-9
CASSLLARPYEQYF
TGTGCCAGCAGCTTATTAGCTCGCCCCTACGAGCAGTACTTC
>TRBJ2-1|TRBD2|-|TRBV4-1
CASSPASGVMYEQFF
TGCGCCAGCAGCCCCGCTAGCGGGGTTATGTATGAGCAGTTCTTC
>TRBJ2-1|TRBD2|-|TRBV5-4
CASKPRGGPSYNEQFF
TGTGCCTCTAAACCTAGGGGAGGGCCCTCCTACAATGAGCAGTTCTTC
>TRBJ2-1|TRBD2|once|TRBV5-4
CASSSSGHNEQFF
TGTGCCAGCAGCTCTAGCGGGCACAATGAGCAGTTCTTC
>TRBJ1-2|TRBD1|-|TRBV4-1
CASSQADRGDYGYTF
TGCGCCAGCAGCCAGGCTGACAGGGGGGACTATGGCTACACCTTC
>TRBJ2-1|TRBD2|once|TRBV2
CASGWTSGTGEQFF
TGTGCCAGCGGATGGACTAGCGGGACGGGTGAGCAGTTCTTC
>TRBJ1-5|-|few|TRBV27
CASSLGGYQPQHF
TGTGCCAGCAGTTTAGGAGGGTATCAGCCCCAGCATTTT
>TRBJ1-2|TRBD1|-|TRBV18
CASSLNPWDRVNGYTF
TGTGCCAGCTCACTAAATCCGTGGGACAGGGTCAATGGCTACACCTTC
>TRBJ2-6|-|-|TRBV5-1
CASSSDRSAGANVLTF
TGCGCCAGCAGCTCTGACAGGTCTGCTGGGGCCAACGTCCTGACTTTC
>TRBJ1-1|TRBD1|-|TRBV7-6
CASSLVTGGRVTEAFF
TGTGCCAGCAGCTTAGTTACAGGGGGTAGAGTTACTGAAGCTTTCTTT
>TRBJ2-7|TRBD1|-|TRBV4-2
CASSQRTGGDEQYF
TGTGCCAGCAGCCAAAGAACAGGGGGCGACGAGCAGTACTTC
>TRBJ2-3|TRBD1|-|TRBV25-1
CASSESPGQGSDTQYF
TGTGCCAGCAGTGAATCCCCGGGACAGGGTTCAGATACGCAGTATTTT
>TRBJ2-1|TRBD2|-|TRBV19
CASSITGGSYNEQFF
TGTGCCAGTAGTATAACGGGAGGCTCCTACAATGAGCAGTTCTTC
>TRBJ2-5|-|once|TRBV7-2
CASSLGLGVETQYF
TGTGCCAGCAGCTTAGGTCTCGGAGTAGAGACCCAGTACTTC
>TRBJ2-5|TRBD2|-|TRBV9
CASSVSPAGYQETQYF
TGTGCCAGCAGCGTAAGCCCAGCGGGGTATCAAGAGACCCAGTACTTC
>TRBJ2-2|TRBD2|-|TRBV28
CASSTQGLAGGPSGTGELFF
TGTGCCAGCAGTACCCAGGGACTAGCGGGAGGGCCCTCCGGCACCGGGGAGCTGTTTTTT
>TRBJ2-7|-|-|TRBV5-5
CASSFRDTSYEQYF
TGTGCCAGCAGCTTCCGGGACACCTCCTACGAGCAGTACTTC
>TRBJ2-5|-|-|TRBV19
CASSIEGHTGAGETQYF
TGTGCCAGTAGTATAGAAGGACACACAGGGGCGGGGGAGACCCAGTACTTC
>TRBJ1-5|-|-|TRBV7-9
CASSFSGNLNQPQHF
TGTGCCAGCAGTTTTTCCGGGAACTTAAATCAGCCCCAGCATTTT
>TRBJ2-2|-|-|TRBV11-2
CASSLARGKAGELFF
TGTGCCAGCAGCTTAGCCAGGGGCAAGGCCGGGGAGCTGTTTTTT
>TRBJ2-7|TRBD1|-|TRBV6-1
CASTGQDSYEQYF
TGTGCCAGCACGGGACAGGACTCCTACGAGCAGTACTTC
>TRBJ2-7|-|-|TRBV4-1
CASSHGTYYEQYF
TGCGCCAGCAGCCATGGGACTTACTACGAGCAGTACTTC
>TRBJ2-7|-|-|TRBV5-4
CASSFSRGEQYF
TGTGCCAGCAGCTTTAGCAGAGGCGAGCAGTACTTC
>TRBJ2-5|TRBD1|-|TRBV5-5
CASSQGQSYQETQYF
TGTGCCAGCAGCCAGGGACAGTCGTACCAAGAGACCCAGTACTTC
>TRBJ2-7|-|-|TRBV6-5
CASSYSPTYEQYF
TGTGCCAGCAGTTACTCCCCTACCTACGAGCAGTACTTC
>TRBJ2-1|-|few|TRBV21-1
CASSIRPSWRLAYNEQFF
TGTGCCAGCAGCATACGCCCTTCGTGGCGACTGGCCTACAATGAGCAGTTCTTC
>TRBJ2-6|-|few|TRBV29-1
CSVLNSGANVLTF
TGCAGCGTCTTAAACTCTGGGGCCAACGTCCTGACTTTC
>TRBJ1-1|-|-|TRBV4-2
CASSLWRNTEAFF
TGTGCCAGCAGCCTCTGGAGGAACACTGAAGCTTTCTTT
>TRBJ1-2|-|-|TRBV7-9
CAGNGGYGYTF
TGTGCCGGAAACGGAGGCTATGGCTACACCTTC
>TRBJ1-2|TRBD1|-|TRBV2
CASSEGGQLYGYTF
TGTGCCAGCAGTGAAGGGGGACAGCTCTATGGCTACACCTTC
>TRBJ2-7|-|-|TRBV28
CASSFGTGWVGEQYF
TGTGCCAGCAGTTTTGGCACAGGGTGGGTAGGCGAGCAGTACTTC
>TRBJ2-1|-|-|TRBV29-1
CSVDAGYNEQFF
TGCAGCGTTGACGCAGGGTACAATGAGCAGTTCTTC
>TRBJ2-7|-|-|TRBV6-1
CASSERRKTYEQYF
TGTGCCAGCAGTGAACGGCGGAAGACCTACGAGCAGTACTTC
>TRBJ1-3|-|-|TRBV10-3
CAISESDSSGNTIYF
TGTGCCATCAGTGAAAGTGACAGCTCTGGAAACACCATATATTTT
>TRBJ1-3|TRBD1|-|TRBV19
CAGQGQRTSGNTIYF
TGTGCCGGCCAGGGACAGAGGACCTCTGGAAACACCATATATTTT
>TRBJ1-3|TRBD1|-|TRBV5-6
CASSGQGSAFSGNTIYF
TGTGCCAGCAGCGGACAGGGTTCAGCCTTCTCTGGAAACACCATATATTTT
>TRBJ1-1|-|-|TRBV18
CASSPPGGSTEAFF
TGTGCCAGCTCACCACCAGGGGGATCCACTGAAGCTTTCTTT
>TRBJ1-2|-|-|TRBV7-2
CASRLGEVYTF
TGTGCCAGCAGATTGGGGGAGGTCTACACCTTC
>TRBJ2-4|TRBD2|-|TRBV2
CASTTGTSSGIQYF
TGTGCCAGCACTACCGGGACTAGCTCGGGCATTCAGTACTTC
>TRBJ2-1|-|few|TRBV4-2
CASSHRLDTYNEQFF
TGTGCCAGCAGCCACAGACTAGATACCTACAATGAGCAGTTCTTC
>TRBJ2-7|-|-|TRBV11-2
CASSLDRTAYEQYF
TGTGCCAGCAGCTTAGATAGGACAGCCTACGAGCAGTACTTC
>TRBJ2-4|-|-|TRBV5-1
CASSDLGTKNIQYF
TGCGCCAGCAGCGACTTAGGAACCAAAAACATTCAGTACTTC
>TRBJ2-4|-|-|TRBV5-5
CASSLAGSTGAKNIQYF
TGTGCCAGCAGCTTGGCCGGTTCGACAGGAGCCAAAAACATTCAGTACTTC
>TRBJ1-1|-|-|TRBV4-3
CASSQDPPSTEAFF
TGCGCCAGCAGCCAAGATCCCCCGAGCACTGAAGCTTTCTTT